This TCR beta chain appears in the sequencing data of a study of cytomegalovirus exposure and HLA in healthy donors. This cohort consisted of healthy bone marrow donors. This CDR3 region has 16 residues. Germline CDR1 is SGHNT and CDR2 is YENEEA. Between the trimmed V and J ends, which lost 3 bases and 0 bases, there was a span of 12 bases. PCR was performed using 60 Vbeta and 13 Jbeta primers. The protocol was immunoSEQ multiplex PCR, while the TCRdb copy is restricted to in-frame clones and leaves out a portion. The table lists roughly 120,000 clones, approximately 80% of them singletons. Sequencing was carried out using PBMCs. This TCR came from a man in his fifties or sixties in good health and CMV-seronegative. The genes are TRBV11-3 and TRBJ1-5; weak D call: TRBD1 (5 bases). DNA of the CDR3: TGTGCCAGCAGCTTCAATCGCAGGGTTAGCAATCAGCCCCAGCATTTT. Encoded protein: CASSFNRRVSNQPQHF.